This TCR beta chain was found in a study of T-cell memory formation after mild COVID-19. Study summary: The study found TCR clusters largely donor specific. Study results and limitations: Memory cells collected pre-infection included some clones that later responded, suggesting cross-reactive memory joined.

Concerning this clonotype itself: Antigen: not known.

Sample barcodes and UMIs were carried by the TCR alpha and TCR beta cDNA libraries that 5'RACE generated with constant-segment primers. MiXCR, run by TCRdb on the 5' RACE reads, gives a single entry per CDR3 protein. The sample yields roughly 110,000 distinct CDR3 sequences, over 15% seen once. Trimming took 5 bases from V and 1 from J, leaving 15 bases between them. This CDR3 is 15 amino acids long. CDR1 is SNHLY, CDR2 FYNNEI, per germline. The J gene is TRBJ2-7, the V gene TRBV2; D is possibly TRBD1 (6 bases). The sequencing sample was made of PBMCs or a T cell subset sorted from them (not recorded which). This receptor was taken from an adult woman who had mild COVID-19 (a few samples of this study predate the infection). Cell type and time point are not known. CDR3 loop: CASSPRDTLSYEQYF. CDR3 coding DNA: TGTGCCAGCAGTCCCCGGGACACCTTATCCTACGAGCAGTACTTC.